The 25 T cell receptor beta chains presented below share a single source sample, sequenced in a study of radiotherapy plus CTLA-4 blockade in lung cancer (dated by TCRdb to the late 2010s). The library was produced with the immunoSEQ multiplex PCR assay. In its TCRdb copy, this immuneACCESS table keeps in-frame sequences only and misses some clones. Where compared with another copy, unresolved V genes explain less than half of these, and the others have no known cause. A total of over 100,000 clones appear in this sample, about four fifths of them only once. 3.3% of the sample comes from the top ten. This sample comprised peripheral blood, obtained from a patient treated with radiotherapy plus ipilimumab. The receptors derive from a human donor with non-small cell lung cancer that progressed on radiotherapy plus ipilimumab. Some clones in this sample may be carry-over from other donors' samples.

This clone was seen a handful of times. This chain joins TRBV19 and TRBJ1-5; 8 nucleotides agree with TRBD1. Losses at the gene ends were 5 bases for V and 5 bases for J; bases not matched to a gene: 5. This CDR3 has 14 residues. Germline CDR1 is LNHDA and CDR2 is SQIVND (reference sequence). In DNA form, the CDR3 reads TGTGCCAGTAGTGCGCCGGGACAGGATCAGCCCCAGCATTTT. This sequence encodes CASSAPGQDQPQHF.

A single count supports this clone. The rearrangement links TRBV2 to TRBJ1-1, with unresolved D. The CDR3 sequence is 15 residues long. Trimming stripped 7 bases from V and 3 bases from J, with 18 bases between. Germline CDR1 is SNHLY and CDR2 is FYNNEI. In DNA form, the CDR3 reads TGTGCCAGCACTCCAAGGGTAAATTGGGACACTGAAGCTTTCTTT. Translation gives CASTPRVNWDTEAFF. Full variable domain (outside the CDR3, taken from reference TRBV2 and TRBJ1-1): EPEVTQTPSHQVTQMGQEVILRCVPISNHLYFYWYRQILGQKVEFLVSFYNNEISEKSEIFDDQFSVERPDGSNFTLKIRSTKLEDSAMYFCASTPRVNWDTEAFFGQGTRLTVV.

This clone was recorded a few times. Here the CDR3 reads CASRSTGGLDEQYF. CDR3 bases: TGTGCCAGCAGATCTACAGGGGGTTTGGACGAGCAGTACTTC. V gene TRBV28 combines with J gene TRBJ2-7; 8 nucleotides match TRBD1. J lost 5 bases, V lost 6 bases, and 9 bases had no gene match. The germline CDR1 and CDR2 sequences are MDHEN and SYDVKM. The CDR3 consists of 14 residues. Using reference TRBV28 and TRBJ2-7 for the parts outside the CDR3, the full variable domain is DVKVTQSSRYLVKRTGEKVFLECVQDMDHENMFWYRQDPGLGLRLIYFSYDVKMKEKGDIPEGYSVSREKKERFSLILESASTNQTSMYLCASRSTGGLDEQYFGPGTRLTVT.

V and J are TRBV14 and TRBJ2-2; D gene ambiguous. In germline, CDR1 is SGHDN, CDR2 FVKESK. CDR3 length: 13 residues. Trimming left V 1 base short and J 1 base short, with 1 base between. The DNA of the CDR3 is TGTGCCAGCAGCCAAGTGAACACCGGGGAGCTGTTTTTT. Translation gives CASSQVNTGELFF.

This clone was picked up a small number of times. The chain has TRBV11-3 and TRBJ2-2; D might be TRBD2 (6 bases). This CDR3 has 11 amino acids. Per germline, CDR1 SGHNT and CDR2 YENEEA. The ends were cut back, 8 bases at V and 6 bases at J, with 7 bases in the middle. The CDR3 bases are TGTGCCAGCCGGGGGTCCGGGGAGCTGTTTTTT. It translates to CASRGSGELFF.

This chain uses TRBV11-1 with TRBJ2-7; no clear D gene. The germline V gene has CDR1 SGHAT and CDR2 FQDESV (reference sequence). This CDR3 is built from 13 residues. Trimming took 6 bases from V and 2 from J, leaving 11 bases between them. The chain's CDR3 is CASSLSRPYEQYF. The CDR3 nucleotides are TGTGCCAGCAGTTTGTCACGACCCTACGAGCAGTACTTC. Based on the CDR3 plus reference TRBV11-1 and TRBJ2-7, the full variable domain is EAEVAQSPRYKITEKSQAVAFWCDPISGHATLYWYRQILGQGPELLVQFQDESVVDDSQLPKDRFSAERLKGVDSTLKIQPAELGDSAMYLCASSLSRPYEQYFGPGTRLTVT.

The genes are TRBV19 and TRBJ2-3; D may correspond to TRBD1 or TRBD2 (5 bases each). The CDR3 is 15 residues long. Trimming removed 5 bases at V and 2 bases at J, with 14 bases between. Germline V lookup: CDR1 LNHDA, CDR2 SQIVND (reference sequence). The CDR3 sequence is CASSLSGRVTDTQYF. CDR3 in DNA: TGTGCCAGTAGTCTCTCGGGACGGGTCACAGATACGCAGTATTTT.

As concerns this clone: A junction boundary mismatches the germline segment, possibly from a read error. The chain joins TRBV27 to TRBJ1-1; D is unresolved. The length of the CDR3 is 14 residues. Germline lookup yields CDR1 MNHEY and CDR2 SMNVEV (reference sequence). The CDR3 here is CASSSRTTRTGAFF. DNA for the CDR3: TGTGCCAGCAGTTCCCGGACCACAAGAACTGGAGCTTTCTTT.

The chain links TRBV5-4 to TRBJ2-5; D possibly corresponds to TRBD2 (5 bases). The CDR3 is made up of 15 amino acids. Germline CDR1 reads SGHNT; CDR2 reads YYREEE (reference sequence). Trimming shortened V by 5 bases and J by 0 bases, and 14 bases separated the two germline ends. The CDR3 protein is CASSTRTGYQETQYF. The DNA of the CDR3 is TGTGCCAGCAGTACCCGGACTGGGTACCAAGAGACCCAGTACTTC.

CDR3 coding DNA: TGTGCCAGCAGGCTCACCATACGCGCCGGAAGGGTTTGGGCACCCCTCCACTTT. Translated: CASRLTIRAGRVWAPLHF. V usage is TRBV7-9 and J usage is TRBJ1-6; no clear D gene. This CDR3 has 18 amino acids. Germline V gives CDR1 SEHNR, CDR2 FQNEAQ (reference sequence). V shed 6 bases and J shed 11 bases, with 29 bases lying between them.

This clone was found a few times. The V and J genes are TRBV14 and TRBJ2-3, with 11 bases aligning to TRBD2. With V trimmed by 3 bases and J by 1 base, 3 bases remained unmatched. Per the germline V gene, CDR1 is SGHDN and CDR2 is FVKESK. The CDR3 contains 16 residues. This CDR3 reads CASSQPLAGGTDTQYF. CDR3 bases: TGTGCCAGCAGCCAGCCACTAGCGGGGGGCACAGATACGCAGTATTTT.

This clone was detected a few times. The chain carries TRBV23-1 and TRBJ2-7; D ambiguous. TRBV23-1 is placed among ORFs of uncertain function. The CDR3 runs to 15 residues. V was trimmed by 3 bases and J by 5 bases, leaving 17 bases between them. The CDR3 DNA reads TGCGCCAGCAGTCAGAAGACTGACCTAGGGAACGAGCAGTACTTC. It encodes CASSQKTDLGNEQYF.

There are a few counts of this clone. The genes are TRBV28 and TRBJ1-1; no clear D gene. V lost 6 bases, J lost 11 bases, and 16 bases lay in between. CDR1 is MDHEN, CDR2 SYDVKM, per germline. This CDR3 spans 12 amino acids. CDR3 DNA: TGTGCCAGCAGCCTCTGGAAGAGGGAGGCTTTCTTT. This codes for CASSLWKREAFF.

The chain employs TRBV5-1 and TRBJ2-1; D tentatively fits TRBD1 or TRBD2 (5 bases each). The CDR3 covers 15 residues. Germline V gene lookup returns CDR1 SGHRS and CDR2 YFSETQ. Trimming cost V 3 bases and J 7 bases, with 17 bases left between them. The CDR3 nucleotides are TGCGCCAGCAGCTATCATACCGGGGCGCAAAATGAGCAGTTCTTC. It codes for CASSYHTGAQNEQFF.

V and J are TRBV9 and TRBJ1-2; D gene uncertain. V was trimmed by 4 bases and J by 4 bases, leaving 17 bases between them. CDR3 size: 15 residues. Germline CDR1 and CDR2: SGDLS and YYNGEE. CDR3 in amino acids: CASSPLNVDLYGYTF. The CDR3 DNA follows: TGTGCCAGCAGCCCCCTTAACGTTGACCTCTATGGCTACACCTTC.

The chain links TRBV6-6 to TRBJ1-4; D not certain. With 6 bases removed from V and 3 bases from J, the gap between germline ends came to 11 bases. Per the germline V gene, CDR1 is MNHNY and CDR2 is SVGAGI (reference sequence). This CDR3 is built from 14 residues. The CDR3 DNA reads as TGTGCCAGCAGCAATCATGGCCCTAATGAAAAACTGTTTTTT. Its protein is CASSNHGPNEKLFF.

The chain joins TRBV9 to TRBJ1-2; D perhaps matches TRBD1 (5 bases). V gave up 2 bases and J gave up 6 bases, with 14 bases separating them. This CDR3 comprises 14 residues. Germline lookup yields CDR1 SGDLS and CDR2 YYNGEE. The CDR3 reads CASSVNSLGHGYTF. As DNA, the CDR3 is TGTGCCAGCAGCGTGAACTCCCTGGGACATGGCTACACCTTC.

The chain has TRBV5-1 and TRBJ2-7; D remains unclear. V was shortened by 0 bases and J by 2 bases, with 9 bases between the two germline ends. Germline-derived CDR1 and CDR2 are SGHRS and YFSETQ. The CDR3 runs 14 residues. CDR3 region: CASSLAGVPYEQYF. The CDR3 coding sequence is TGCGCCAGCAGCTTGGCTGGGGTTCCCTACGAGCAGTACTTC.

This clone was counted a single time. The chain joins TRBV7-2 to TRBJ1-4; D is unclear. CDR1 is SGHTA and CDR2 is FQGNSA in the germline V gene. The V gene lost 5 bases and the J gene lost 0 bases, with 7 bases spanning the gap. The CDR3 contains 14 residues. CDR3: CASSRSTTNEKLFF. In DNA form, the CDR3 reads TGTGCCAGCAGCCGGAGTACAACTAATGAAAAACTGTTTTTT.

The chain employs TRBV25-1 and TRBJ1-2; the D is unclear. Germline CDR1 reads MGHDK; CDR2 reads SYGVNS. Trimming shortened V by 1 base and J by 0 bases, and 12 bases separated the two germline ends. The CDR3 runs to 16 residues. CDR3 coding DNA: TGTGCCAGCAGTGAATTATCGTCAGTCCCTAACTATGGCTACACCTTC. The encoded protein is CASSELSSVPNYGYTF.

The V call is TRBV7-2, the J call TRBJ1-5; TRBD1 matches 9 bases. The length of the CDR3 is 12 residues. Germline trimming cut 3 bases from V and 9 bases from J; bases unmatched to any gene: 0. CDR1 and CDR2 from the germline V gene are SGHTA and FQGNSA. CDR3 bases: TGTGCCAGCAGCTTGGACAGGGGGCCCCAGCATTTT. Its protein is CASSLDRGPQHF.

The rearrangement uses TRBV5-1 and TRBJ2-7; D gene ambiguous. V was shortened by 0 bases and J by 3 bases, with 13 bases between the two germline ends. The CDR3 spans 15 residues. Germline values: CDR1 SGHRS, CDR2 YFSETQ. The CDR3 coding sequence is TGCGCCAGCAGCTTGGCGTCAGGAGCTTTCTACGAGCAGTACTTC. The encoded protein is CASSLASGAFYEQYF.

The genes are TRBV4-3 and TRBJ2-1; perhaps TRBD1 as D (6 bases). Per the germline V gene, CDR1 is LGHNA and CDR2 is YSLEER. The CDR3 has 16 amino acids. The V end lost 1 base, the J end lost 5 bases, and 15 bases lay between the germline ends. The CDR3 DNA sequence: TGCGCCAGCAGCCAAGGGGGAAACAGGGCCAACAATGAGCAGTTCTTC. This encodes CASSQGGNRANNEQFF.

This chain uses TRBV6-5 with TRBJ2-7; 10 positions agree with TRBD1. CDR3 length: 15 residues. The V gene end was trimmed by 5 bases and the J gene end by 1 base; junction bases not matched to a gene: 5. Germline lookup yields CDR1 MNHEY and CDR2 SVGAGI. Written as DNA, the CDR3 is TGTGCCAGCAGTCATCCGGGACAGGGGTCCTACGAGCAGTACTTC. Encoded protein: CASSHPGQGSYEQYF.

V usage is TRBV18 and J usage is TRBJ1-6; no reliable D call. The germline V gene encodes CDR1 KGHSH and CDR2 LQKENI. V was pared by 1 base and J by 3 bases, with 16 bases between. The CDR3 sequence is 18 residues long. CDR3 bases: TGTGCCAGCTCACCACGTAGTTCGATGCGGAACTATAATTCACCCCTCCACTTT. Protein sequence: CASSPRSSMRNYNSPLHF. Full variable domain (missing parts from reference TRBV18 and TRBJ1-6): NAGVMQNPRHLVRRRGQEARLRCSPMKGHSHVYWYRQLPEEGLKFMVYLQKENIIDESGMPKERFSAEFPKEGPSILRIQQVVRGDSAAYFCASSPRSSMRNYNSPLHFGNGTRLTVT.